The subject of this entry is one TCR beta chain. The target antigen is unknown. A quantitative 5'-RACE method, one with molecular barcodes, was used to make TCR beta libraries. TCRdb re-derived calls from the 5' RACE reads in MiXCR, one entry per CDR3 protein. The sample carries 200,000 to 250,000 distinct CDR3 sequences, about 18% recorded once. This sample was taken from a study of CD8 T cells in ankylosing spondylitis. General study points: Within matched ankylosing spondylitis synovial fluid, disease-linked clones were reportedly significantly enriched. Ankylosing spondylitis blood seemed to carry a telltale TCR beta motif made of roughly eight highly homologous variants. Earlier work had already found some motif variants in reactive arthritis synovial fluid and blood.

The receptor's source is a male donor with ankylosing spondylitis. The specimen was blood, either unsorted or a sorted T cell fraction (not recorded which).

CDR3 protein: CASSFRSHTGLEQYF. The CDR3 coding sequence is TGTGCCAGCAGTTTTCGTTCCCATACCGGGCTCGAGCAGTACTTC. The chain has TRBV28 and TRBJ2-7; D remains unclear. Trimming took off 3 bases at V and 6 bases at J, with 18 bases between the two ends. CDR1 and CDR2 (germline): MDHEN, SYDVKM. The CDR3 has 15 amino acids.